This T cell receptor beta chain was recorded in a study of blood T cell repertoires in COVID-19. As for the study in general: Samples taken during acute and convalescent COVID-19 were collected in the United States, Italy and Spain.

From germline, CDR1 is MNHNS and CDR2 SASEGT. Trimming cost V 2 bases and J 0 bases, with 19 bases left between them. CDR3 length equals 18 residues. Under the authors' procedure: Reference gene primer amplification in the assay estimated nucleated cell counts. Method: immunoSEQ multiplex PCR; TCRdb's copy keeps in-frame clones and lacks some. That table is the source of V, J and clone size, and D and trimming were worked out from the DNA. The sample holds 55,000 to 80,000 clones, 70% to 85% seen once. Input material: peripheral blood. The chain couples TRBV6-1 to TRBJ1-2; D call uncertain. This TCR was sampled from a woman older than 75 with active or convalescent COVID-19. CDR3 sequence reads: CASSEMSRGGFTNYGYTF. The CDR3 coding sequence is TGTGCCAGCAGTGAAATGAGTCGGGGAGGATTTACTAACTATGGCTACACCTTC.